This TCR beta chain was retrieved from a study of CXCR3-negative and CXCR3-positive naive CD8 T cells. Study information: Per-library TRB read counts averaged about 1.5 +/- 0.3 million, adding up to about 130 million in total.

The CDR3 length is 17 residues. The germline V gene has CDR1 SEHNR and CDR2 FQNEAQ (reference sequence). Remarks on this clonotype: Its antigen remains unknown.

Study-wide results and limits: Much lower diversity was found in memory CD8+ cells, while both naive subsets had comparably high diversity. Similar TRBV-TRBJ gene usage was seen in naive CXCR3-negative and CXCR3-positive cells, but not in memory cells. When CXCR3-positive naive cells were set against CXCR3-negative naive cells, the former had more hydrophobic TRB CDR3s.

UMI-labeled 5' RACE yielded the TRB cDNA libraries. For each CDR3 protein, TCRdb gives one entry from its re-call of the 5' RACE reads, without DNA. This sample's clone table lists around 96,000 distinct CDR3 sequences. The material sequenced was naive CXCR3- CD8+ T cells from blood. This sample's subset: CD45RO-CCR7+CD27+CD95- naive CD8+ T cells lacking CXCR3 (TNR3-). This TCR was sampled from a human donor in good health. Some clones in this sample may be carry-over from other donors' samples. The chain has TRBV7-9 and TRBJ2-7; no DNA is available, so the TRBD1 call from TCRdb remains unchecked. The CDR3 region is CASSLTPTGTRPYEQYF. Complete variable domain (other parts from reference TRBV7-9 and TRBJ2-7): DTGVSQNPRHKITKRGQNVTFRCDPISEHNRLYWYRQTLGQGPEFLTYFQNEAQLEKSRLLSDRFSAERPKGSFSTLEIQRTEQGDSAMYLCASSLTPTGTRPYEQYFGPGTRLTVT.